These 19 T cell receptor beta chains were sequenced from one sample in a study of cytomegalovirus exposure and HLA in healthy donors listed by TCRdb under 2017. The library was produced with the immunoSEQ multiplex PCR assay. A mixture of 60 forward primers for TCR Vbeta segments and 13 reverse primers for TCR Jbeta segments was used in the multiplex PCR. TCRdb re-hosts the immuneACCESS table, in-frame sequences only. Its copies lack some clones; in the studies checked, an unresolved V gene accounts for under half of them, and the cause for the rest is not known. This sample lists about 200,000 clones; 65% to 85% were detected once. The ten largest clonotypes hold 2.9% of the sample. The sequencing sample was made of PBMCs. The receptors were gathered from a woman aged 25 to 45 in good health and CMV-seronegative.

CDR3 in DNA: TGTGCCAGCAGCCCGCAGCCGTGGGTTTCCAGCGGGACCCACAATGAGCAGTTCTTC. Its translation is CASSPQPWVSSGTHNEQFF. The genes are TRBV7-2 and TRBJ2-1; TRBD2 matches 7 bases. Germline-derived CDR1 and CDR2 are SGHTA and FQGNSA. V was pared by 5 bases and J by 5 bases, with 21 bases of the junction left unmatched. The CDR3 is made up of 19 amino acids.

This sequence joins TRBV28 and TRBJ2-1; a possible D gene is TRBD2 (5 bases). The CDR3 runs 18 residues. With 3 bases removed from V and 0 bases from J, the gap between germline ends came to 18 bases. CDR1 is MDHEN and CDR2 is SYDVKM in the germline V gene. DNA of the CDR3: TGTGCCAGCAGTTTTTCCTACGTCCGGGAATCCTCCTACAATGAGCAGTTCTTC. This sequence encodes CASSFSYVRESSYNEQFF.

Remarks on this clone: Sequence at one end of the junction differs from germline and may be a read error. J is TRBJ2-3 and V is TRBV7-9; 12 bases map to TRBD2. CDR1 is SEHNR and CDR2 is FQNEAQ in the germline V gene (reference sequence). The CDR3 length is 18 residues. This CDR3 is CSSSEGPGTSGFRDTQYF. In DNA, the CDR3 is TGTTCCAGCAGCGAAGGACCCGGGACTAGCGGGTTCCGGGATACGCAGTATTTT.

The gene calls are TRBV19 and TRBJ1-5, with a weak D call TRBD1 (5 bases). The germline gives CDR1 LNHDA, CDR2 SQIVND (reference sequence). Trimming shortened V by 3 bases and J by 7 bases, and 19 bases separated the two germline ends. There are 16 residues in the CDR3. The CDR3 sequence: CASSIPGRVVRQPQHF. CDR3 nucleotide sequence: TGTGCCAGTAGTATTCCAGGGAGGGTTGTACGGCAGCCCCAGCATTTT.

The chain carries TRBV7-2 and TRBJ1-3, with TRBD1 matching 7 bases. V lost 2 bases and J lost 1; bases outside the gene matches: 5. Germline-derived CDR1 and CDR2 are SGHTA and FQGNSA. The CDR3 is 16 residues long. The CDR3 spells CASSLRTGKSGNTIYF. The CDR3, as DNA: TGTGCCAGCAGCTTAAGGACAGGAAAATCTGGAAACACCATATATTTT.

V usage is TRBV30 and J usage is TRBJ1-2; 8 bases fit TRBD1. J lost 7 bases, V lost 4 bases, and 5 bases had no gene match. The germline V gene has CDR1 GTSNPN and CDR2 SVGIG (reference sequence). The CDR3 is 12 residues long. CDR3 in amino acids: CAWTGGGGGYTF. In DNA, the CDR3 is TGTGCCTGGACAGGGGGCGGGGGTGGCTACACCTTC.

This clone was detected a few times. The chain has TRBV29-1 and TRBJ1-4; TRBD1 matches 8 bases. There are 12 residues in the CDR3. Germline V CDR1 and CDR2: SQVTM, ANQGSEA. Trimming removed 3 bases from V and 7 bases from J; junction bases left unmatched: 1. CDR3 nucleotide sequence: TGCAGCGTTGAGACAGGGGCTGAAAAACTGTTTTTT. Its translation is CSVETGAEKLFF.

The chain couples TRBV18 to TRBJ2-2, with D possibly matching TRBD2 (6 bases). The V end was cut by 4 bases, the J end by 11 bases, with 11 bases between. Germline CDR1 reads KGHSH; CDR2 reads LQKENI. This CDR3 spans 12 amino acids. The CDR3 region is CASSLPEGELFF. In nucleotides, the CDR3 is TGTGCCAGCTCACTCCCGGAGGGTGAGCTGTTTTTT. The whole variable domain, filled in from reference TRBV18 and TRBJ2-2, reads NAGVMQNPRHLVRRRGQEARLRCSPMKGHSHVYWYRQLPEEGLKFMVYLQKENIIDESGMPKERFSAEFPKEGPSILRIQQVVRGDSAAYFCASSLPEGELFFGEGSRLTVL.

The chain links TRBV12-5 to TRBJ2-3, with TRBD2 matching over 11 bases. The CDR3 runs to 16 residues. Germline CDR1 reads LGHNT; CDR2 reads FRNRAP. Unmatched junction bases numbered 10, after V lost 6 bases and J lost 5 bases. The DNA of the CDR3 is TGTGCTAGTGGGCGCCGGGGTAGCGGGGGGGTAGATACGCAGTATTTT. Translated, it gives CASGRRGSGGVDTQYF.

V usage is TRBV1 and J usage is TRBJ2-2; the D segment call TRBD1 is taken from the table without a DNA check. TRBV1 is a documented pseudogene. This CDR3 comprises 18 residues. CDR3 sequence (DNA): TGCACCAGCAGCCACCTACAGGGATGGGGAAAAAAGGCCGGGGAGCTGTTTTTT. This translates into CTSSHLQGWGKKAGELFF.

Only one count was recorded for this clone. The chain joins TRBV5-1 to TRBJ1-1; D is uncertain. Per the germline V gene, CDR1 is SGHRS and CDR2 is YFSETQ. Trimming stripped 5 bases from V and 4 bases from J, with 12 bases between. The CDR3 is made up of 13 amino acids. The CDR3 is CASSGPAGTEAFF. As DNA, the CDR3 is TGCGCCAGCAGTGGGCCGGCGGGCACTGAAGCTTTCTTT.

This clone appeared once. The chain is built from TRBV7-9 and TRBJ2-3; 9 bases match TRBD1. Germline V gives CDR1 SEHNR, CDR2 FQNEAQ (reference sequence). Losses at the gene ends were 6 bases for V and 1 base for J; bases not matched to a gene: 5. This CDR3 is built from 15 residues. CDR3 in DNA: TGTGCCAGCAGTCCGACAGGGGGGCGCACAGATACGCAGTATTTT. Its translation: CASSPTGGRTDTQYF. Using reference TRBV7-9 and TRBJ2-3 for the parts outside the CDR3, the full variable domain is DTGVSQNPRHKITKRGQNVTFRCDPISEHNRLYWYRQTLGQGPEFLTYFQNEAQLEKSRLLSDRFSAERPKGSFSTLEIQRTEQGDSAMYLCASSPTGGRTDTQYFGPGTRLTVL.

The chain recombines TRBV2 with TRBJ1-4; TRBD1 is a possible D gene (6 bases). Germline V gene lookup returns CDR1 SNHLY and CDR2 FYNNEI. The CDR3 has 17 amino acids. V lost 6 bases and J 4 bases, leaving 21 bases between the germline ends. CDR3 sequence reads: CASSPTPTQGFNEKLFF. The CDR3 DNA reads TGTGCCAGCAGCCCCACCCCAACCCAGGGGTTTAATGAAAAACTGTTTTTT.

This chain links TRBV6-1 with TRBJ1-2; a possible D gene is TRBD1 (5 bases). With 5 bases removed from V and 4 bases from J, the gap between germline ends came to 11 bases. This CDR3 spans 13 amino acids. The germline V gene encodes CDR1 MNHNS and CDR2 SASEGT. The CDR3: CASSRQPTYGYTF. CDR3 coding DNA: TGTGCCAGCAGTCGACAGCCCACCTATGGCTACACCTTC.

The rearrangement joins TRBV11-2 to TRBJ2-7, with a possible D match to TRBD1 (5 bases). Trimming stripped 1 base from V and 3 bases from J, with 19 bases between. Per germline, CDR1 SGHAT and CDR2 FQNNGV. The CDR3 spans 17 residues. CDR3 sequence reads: CASSLGWGSTLYYEQYF. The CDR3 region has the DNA TGTGCCAGCAGCTTAGGGTGGGGCAGCACCTTGTACTACGAGCAGTACTTC. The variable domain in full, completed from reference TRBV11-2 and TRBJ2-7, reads EAGVAQSPRYKIIEKRQSVAFWCNPISGHATLYWYQQILGQGPKLLIQFQNNGVVDDSQLPKDRFSAERLKGVDSTLKIQPAKLEDSAVYLCASSLGWGSTLYYEQYFGPGTRLTVT.

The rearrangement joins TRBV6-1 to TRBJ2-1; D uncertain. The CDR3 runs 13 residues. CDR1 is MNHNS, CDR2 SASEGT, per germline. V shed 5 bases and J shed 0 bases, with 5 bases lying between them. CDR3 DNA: TGTGCCAGCAGTTTGAGCTCCTACAATGAGCAGTTCTTC. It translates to CASSLSSYNEQFF.

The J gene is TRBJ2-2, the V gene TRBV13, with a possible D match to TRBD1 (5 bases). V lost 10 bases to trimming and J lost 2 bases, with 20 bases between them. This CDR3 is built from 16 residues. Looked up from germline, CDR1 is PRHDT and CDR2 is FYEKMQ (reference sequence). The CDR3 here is CATQNPPGSNTGELFF. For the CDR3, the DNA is TGTGCCACCCAGAACCCGCCAGGGTCTAACACCGGGGAGCTGTTTTTT. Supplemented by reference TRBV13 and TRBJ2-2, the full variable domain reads AAGVIQSPRHLIKEKRETATLKCYPIPRHDTVYWYQQGPGQDPQFLISFYEKMQSDKGSIPDRFSAQQFSDYHSELNMSSLELGDSALYFCATQNPPGSNTGELFFGEGSRLTVL.

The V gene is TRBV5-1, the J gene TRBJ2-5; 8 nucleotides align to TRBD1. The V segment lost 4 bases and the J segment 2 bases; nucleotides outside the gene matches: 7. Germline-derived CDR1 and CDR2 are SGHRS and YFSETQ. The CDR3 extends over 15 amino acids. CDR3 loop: CASSLGTGEQETQYF. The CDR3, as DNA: TGCGCCAGCAGCCTCGGGACAGGCGAACAAGAGACCCAGTACTTC. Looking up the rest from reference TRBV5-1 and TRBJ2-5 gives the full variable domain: KAGVTQTPRYLIKTRGQQVTLSCSPISGHRSVSWYQQTPGQGLQFLFEYFSETQRNKGNFPGRFSGRQFSNSRSEMNVSTLELGDSALYLCASSLGTGEQETQYFGPGTRLLVL.

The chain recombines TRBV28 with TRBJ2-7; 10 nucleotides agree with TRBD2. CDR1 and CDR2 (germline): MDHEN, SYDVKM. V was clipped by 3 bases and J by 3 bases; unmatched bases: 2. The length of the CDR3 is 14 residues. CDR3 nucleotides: TGTGCCAGCAGTTTCGGACTAGCGGACTACGAGCAGTACTTC. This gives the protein CASSFGLADYEQYF.